This TCR beta chain was captured by sequencing in a study of T cells in Graves' hyperthyroidism and ophthalmopathy. Overall study: The authors collected peripheral blood at initial diagnosis, before any treatment.

The study enrolled patients aged 18 to 65 with newly diagnosed hyperthyroidism of under 2 months' duration. Researchers took RNA transcripts and amplified the TCR beta CDR3 regions from them. During a first-round RT-PCR of the TCR CDR3, the HTBI primer set was used. TCRdb fed the multiplex PCR reads into MiXCR, producing one record per CDR3 protein. The table has approximately 600,000 distinct CDR3 sequences, about a sixth seen once. V trimming: 4 bases; J trimming: 4 bases; junction bases outside the gene matches: 10. This CDR3 comprises 15 residues. CDR1 and CDR2 from the germline V gene are SQVTM and ANQGSEA.

The receptor was derived from a woman aged 30 to 39 with Graves' hyperthyroidism. Sequencing was performed on blood. This sequence joins TRBV29-1 and TRBJ1-2, with TRBD1 identical over 9 bases. CDR3 nucleotides: TGCAGCGTTGTTTTGGGACAGGGCGGGATCTATGGCTACACCTTC. It translates to CSVVLGQGGIYGYTF.